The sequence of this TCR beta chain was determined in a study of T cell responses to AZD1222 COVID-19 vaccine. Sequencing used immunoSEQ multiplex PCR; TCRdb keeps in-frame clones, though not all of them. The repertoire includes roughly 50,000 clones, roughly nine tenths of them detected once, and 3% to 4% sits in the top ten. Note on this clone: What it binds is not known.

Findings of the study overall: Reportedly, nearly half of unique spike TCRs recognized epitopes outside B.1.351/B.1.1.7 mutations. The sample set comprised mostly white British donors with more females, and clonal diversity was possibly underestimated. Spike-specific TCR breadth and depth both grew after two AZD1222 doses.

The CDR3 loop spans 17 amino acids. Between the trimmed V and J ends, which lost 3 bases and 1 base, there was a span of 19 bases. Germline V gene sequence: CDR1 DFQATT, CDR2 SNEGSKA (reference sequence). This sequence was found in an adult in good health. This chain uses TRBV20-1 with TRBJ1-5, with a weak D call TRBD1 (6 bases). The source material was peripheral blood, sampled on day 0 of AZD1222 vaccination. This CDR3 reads CSASSPTGARSNQPQHF. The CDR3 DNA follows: TGCAGTGCTAGTAGTCCGACGGGGGCCCGGAGCAATCAGCCCCAGCATTTT.